Presented here are 13 T cell receptor beta chains from one specimen sequenced in a study of T cell responses to AZD1222 COVID-19 vaccine. The table came from immunoSEQ multiplex PCR; TCRdb's copy has only in-frame clones and leaves some out. The repertoire holds about 180,000 clones, with 88% as singletons. The sample here was peripheral blood, taken 28 days after the second AZD1222 dose. The receptors derive from an adult who received the AZD1222 COVID-19 vaccine.

This chain uses TRBV15 with TRBJ2-7, with 8 bases aligning to TRBD1. The CDR3 length is 13 residues. Germline-derived CDR1 and CDR2 are LNHNV and YYDKDF (reference sequence). V shed 5 bases, J shed 9 bases, and the junction held 9 bases outside the gene matches. CDR3 region: CATSLPGQVRQYF. The CDR3 DNA reads TGTGCCACCAGCTTACCGGGACAGGTTAGGCAGTACTTC.

The chain uses TRBV6-2 or TRBV6-3 and TRBJ2-2, with a possible D match to TRBD1 (6 bases). Trimming took 1 base from V and 4 from J, leaving 10 bases between them. The CDR3 has 15 amino acids. From germline, CDR1 is MNHEY and CDR2 SVGEGT. The CDR3 spells CASSYFGTFTGELFF. DNA of the CDR3: TGTGCCAGCAGTTACTTCGGGACATTCACCGGGGAGCTGTTTTTT.

The table lists this clone with a count of one. V usage is TRBV5-1 and J usage is TRBJ2-2; no reliable D call. Germline V gene data show CDR1 as SGHRS and CDR2 as YFSETQ. Trimming took off 0 bases at V and 4 bases at J, with 4 bases between the two ends. The CDR3 covers 13 residues. This chain's CDR3 is CASSLEGTGELFF. The CDR3 nucleotides read TGCGCCAGCAGCTTGGAGGGCACCGGGGAGCTGTTTTTT. Together with reference TRBV5-1 and TRBJ2-2, the CDR3 gives the full variable domain: KAGVTQTPRYLIKTRGQQVTLSCSPISGHRSVSWYQQTPGQGLQFLFEYFSETQRNKGNFPGRFSGRQFSNSRSEMNVSTLELGDSALYLCASSLEGTGELFFGEGSRLTVL.

The chain couples TRBV19 to TRBJ2-7; 7 nucleotides agree with TRBD2. The CDR3 loop spans 15 amino acids. Germline V gives CDR1 LNHDA, CDR2 SQIVND (reference sequence). Trimming cost V 3 bases and J 0 bases; bases outside gene matches: 5. For the CDR3, the DNA is TGTGCCAGTAGTATCGGCGCTAGCGGCTCCTACGAGCAGTACTTC. Its translation is CASSIGASGSYEQYF.

This rearrangement joins TRBV3-1 (or the pseudogene TRBV3-2) to TRBJ2-2, with a tentative D call TRBD1 (6 bases). The germline V gene encodes CDR1 LGHDT and CDR2 YNNKEL (reference sequence). This CDR3 comprises 18 residues. V dropped 0 bases and J dropped 2 bases, with 16 bases sitting between them. CDR3 coding DNA: TGTGCCAGCAGCCAAGAAACGAAAACAGGGAAAAACACCGGGGAGCTGTTTTTT. It is translated as CASSQETKTGKNTGELFF.

The chain combines TRBV2 with TRBJ2-1; 8 nucleotides line up with TRBD2. CDR1 and CDR2 (germline): SNHLY, FYNNEI. The V gene end was trimmed by 10 bases and the J gene end by 10 bases; junction bases not matched to a gene: 12. The CDR3 consists of 13 residues. The CDR3 DNA reads TGTGCCACCCTCAGGGAGGGACTAGGCGAGCAGTTCTTC. Translated, it gives CATLREGLGEQFF.

The gene calls are TRBV19 and TRBJ2-7; D call uncertain. CDR1 and CDR2 (germline): LNHDA, SQIVND (reference sequence). The length of the CDR3 is 16 residues. V shed 3 bases and J shed 5 bases, with 20 bases lying between them. The CDR3 sequence: CASSIGFGFSPNEQYF. The CDR3 DNA reads as TGTGCCAGTAGTATTGGGTTTGGATTTAGTCCCAACGAGCAGTACTTC.

V is TRBV6-2 or TRBV6-3 and J is TRBJ2-5; TRBD2 agrees at 14 bases. The CDR3 consists of 17 residues. Germline V gene data show CDR1 as MNHEY and CDR2 as SVGEGT. V shed 5 bases, J shed 4 bases, and the junction held 9 bases outside the gene matches. The CDR3 loop is CASSPSGLAGDGETQYF. Written as DNA, the CDR3 is TGTGCCAGCAGTCCCTCGGGACTAGCGGGGGACGGAGAGACCCAGTACTTC.

In its sample, this clone was seen once. The gene calls are TRBV5-4 and TRBJ2-7; D unresolved. The CDR3 runs to 13 residues. V lost 4 bases to trimming and J lost 0 bases, with 8 bases between them. From germline, CDR1 is SGHNT and CDR2 YYREEE (reference sequence). CDR3: CASSPRSSYEQYF. CDR3 bases: TGTGCCAGCAGCCCCAGGAGCTCCTACGAGCAGTACTTC.

CDR3 protein: CASSLVGGTSPLHF. As DNA, the CDR3 is TGTGCCAGCAGCTTGGTAGGAGGGACATCACCCCTCCACTTT. The rearrangement uses TRBV5-4 and TRBJ1-6; D perhaps matches TRBD1 (6 bases). There are 14 residues in the CDR3. Trimming cost V 0 bases and J 10 bases, with 11 bases left between them. Per the germline V gene, CDR1 is SGHNT and CDR2 is YYREEE (reference sequence).

The chain employs TRBV28 and TRBJ2-1, with D possibly TRBD1 on 5 matching bases. Germline V gene data show CDR1 as MDHEN and CDR2 as SYDVKM. V lost 2 bases, J lost 3 bases, and 11 bases lay in between. The CDR3 consists of 15 residues. In DNA, the CDR3 is TGTGCCAGCAGTTTAATAAAGGGGAACTACAATGAGCAGTTCTTC. Protein product: CASSLIKGNYNEQFF.

This clone was detected once. The chain recombines TRBV4-3 with TRBJ2-3; 9 bases agree with TRBD2. There are 18 residues in the CDR3. V trimming: 0 bases; J trimming: 0 bases; junction bases outside the gene matches: 7. Germline-derived CDR1 and CDR2 are LGHNA and YSLEER. CDR3 in amino acids: CASSQDPTSGTSTDTQYF. The CDR3 DNA sequence: TGCGCCAGCAGCCAAGATCCGACTAGCGGAACTAGCACAGATACGCAGTATTTT.

This chain connects TRBV5-6 to TRBJ1-2; TRBD1 is a possible D gene (5 bases). The CDR3 runs to 13 residues. Per germline, CDR1 SGHDT and CDR2 YYEEEE. The V end was cut by 7 bases, the J end by 7 bases, with 17 bases between. The CDR3, as DNA: TGTGCCAGCGGACGGGGGGACCTTCCTGGCTACACCTTC. Translating gives CASGRGDLPGYTF.